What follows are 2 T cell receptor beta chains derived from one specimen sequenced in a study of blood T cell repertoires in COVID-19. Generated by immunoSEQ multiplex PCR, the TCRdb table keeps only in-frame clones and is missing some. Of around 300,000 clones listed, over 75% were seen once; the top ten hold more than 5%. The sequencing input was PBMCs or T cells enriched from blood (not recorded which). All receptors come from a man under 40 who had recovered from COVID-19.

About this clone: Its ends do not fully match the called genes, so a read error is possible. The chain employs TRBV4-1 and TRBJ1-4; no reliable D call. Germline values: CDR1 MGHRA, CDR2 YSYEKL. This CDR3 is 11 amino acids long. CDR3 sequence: CASSQEGDPTF. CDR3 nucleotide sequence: TGCGCCAGCAGCCAAGAAGGAGATCCAACTTTT.

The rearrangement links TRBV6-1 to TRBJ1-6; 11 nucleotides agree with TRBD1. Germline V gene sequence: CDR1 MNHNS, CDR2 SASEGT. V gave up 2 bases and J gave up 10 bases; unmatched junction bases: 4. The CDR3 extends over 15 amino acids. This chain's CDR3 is CASSELGQGDSPLHF. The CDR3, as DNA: TGTGCCAGCAGTGAACTGGGACAGGGGGACTCACCCCTCCACTTT.